This TCR beta chain was recovered during a study of T cell repertoires in cytomegalovirus infection. The table lists this clonotype with a few counts. What it binds is unknown. Each CDR3 protein is one row after TCRdb ran MiXCR on the reads. In the table there are 640,000 or so distinct CDR3 sequences, roughly 33% of which are singletons. The CDR3 is made up of 14 amino acids. The germline gives CDR1 SEHNR, CDR2 FQNEAQ (reference sequence). Germline trimming cut 1 base from V and 4 bases from J; bases unmatched to any gene: 3. The clonotype originates from a human donor in good health (CMV status not recorded). Some clones in this sample may be carry-over from other donors' samples. The V gene is TRBV7-9, the J gene TRBJ2-7; 8 nucleotides agree with TRBD1. Sequenced material: cultured PBMCs, taken from culture after CMV antigen stimulation. The chain's CDR3 is CASSLGGQAYEQYF. In DNA form, the CDR3 reads TGTGCCAGCAGCTTAGGGGGACAGGCTTACGAGCAGTACTTC.